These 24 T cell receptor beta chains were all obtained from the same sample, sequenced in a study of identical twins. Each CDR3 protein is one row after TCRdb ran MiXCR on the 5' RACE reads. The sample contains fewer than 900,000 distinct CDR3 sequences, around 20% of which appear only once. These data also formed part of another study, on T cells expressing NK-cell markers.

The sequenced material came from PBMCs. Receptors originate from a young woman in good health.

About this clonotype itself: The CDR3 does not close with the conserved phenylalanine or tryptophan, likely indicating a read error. CDR3 amino acids: CASSLGGVVEQYL. The DNA for the CDR3 is TGTGCCAGCAGCTTAGGAGGGGTGGTCGAGCAGTACTTA. The chain is built from TRBV7-9 and TRBJ2-7, with D perhaps being TRBD1 or TRBD2 (5 bases each). This CDR3 is built from 13 residues. Deletions cut 1 base from V and 6 bases from J, with 10 bases between. Germline assignment: CDR1 SEHNR and CDR2 FQNEAQ (reference sequence).

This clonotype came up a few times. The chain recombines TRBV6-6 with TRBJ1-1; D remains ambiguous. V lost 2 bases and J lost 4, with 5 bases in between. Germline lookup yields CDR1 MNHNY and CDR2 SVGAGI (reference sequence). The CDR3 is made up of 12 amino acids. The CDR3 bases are TGTGCCAGCAGTTACAGGAGCACTGAAGCTTTCTTT. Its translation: CASSYRSTEAFF.

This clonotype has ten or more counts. DNA for the CDR3: TGTGCCAGCAGCTTAGCGGGAGGAGCCTACAATGAGCAGTTCTTC. As protein: CASSLAGGAYNEQFF. The chain is built from TRBV7-2 and TRBJ2-1, with a tentative D call TRBD2 (6 bases). Between the trimmed V and J ends, which lost 0 bases and 2 bases, there was a span of 8 bases. This CDR3 has 15 residues. From germline, CDR1 is SGHTA and CDR2 FQGNSA.

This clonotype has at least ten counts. The CDR3: CSARSRTSESYNEQFF. CDR3 nucleotide sequence: TGCAGTGCTAGATCAAGGACTAGCGAATCCTACAATGAGCAGTTCTTC. The V and J genes are TRBV20-1 and TRBJ2-1; TRBD2 matches at 9 bases. V gave up 2 bases and J gave up 1 base; unmatched junction bases: 6. The CDR3 loop spans 16 amino acids. Germline V gene sequence: CDR1 DFQATT, CDR2 SNEGSKA (reference sequence).

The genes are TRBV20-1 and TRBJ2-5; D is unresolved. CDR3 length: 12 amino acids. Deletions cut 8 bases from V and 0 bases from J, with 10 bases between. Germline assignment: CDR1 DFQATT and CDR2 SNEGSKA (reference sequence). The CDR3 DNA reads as TGCAGTACAACAAATAACCAAGAGACCCAGTACTTC. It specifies CSTTNNQETQYF.

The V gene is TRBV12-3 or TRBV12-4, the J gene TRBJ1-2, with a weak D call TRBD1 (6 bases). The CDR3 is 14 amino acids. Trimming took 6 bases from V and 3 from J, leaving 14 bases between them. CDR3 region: CASSKRQDHYGYTF. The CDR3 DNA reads TGTGCCAGCAGCAAGAGACAGGACCACTATGGCTACACCTTC.

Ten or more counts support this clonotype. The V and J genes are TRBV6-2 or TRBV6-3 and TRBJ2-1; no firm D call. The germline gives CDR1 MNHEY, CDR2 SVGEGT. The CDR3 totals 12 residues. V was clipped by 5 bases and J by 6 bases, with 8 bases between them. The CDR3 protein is CASSGLVNEQFF. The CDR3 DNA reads TGTGCCAGCAGTGGTCTAGTCAATGAGCAGTTCTTC.

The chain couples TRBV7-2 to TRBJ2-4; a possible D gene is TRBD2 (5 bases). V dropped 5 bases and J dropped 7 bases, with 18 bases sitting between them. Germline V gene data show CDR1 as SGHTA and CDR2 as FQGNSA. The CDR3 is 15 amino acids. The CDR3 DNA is TGTGCCAGCAGCCCTGGGTTTGGGAGTACGAACATTCAGTACTTC. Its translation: CASSPGFGSTNIQYF.

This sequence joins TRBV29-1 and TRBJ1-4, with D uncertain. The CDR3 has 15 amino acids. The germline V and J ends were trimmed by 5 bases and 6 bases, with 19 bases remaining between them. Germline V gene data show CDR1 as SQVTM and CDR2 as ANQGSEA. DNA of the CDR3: TGCAGCGTTTCTCCGTTGGCGGTGGGAGATGAAAAACTGTTTTTT. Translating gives CSVSPLAVGDEKLFF.

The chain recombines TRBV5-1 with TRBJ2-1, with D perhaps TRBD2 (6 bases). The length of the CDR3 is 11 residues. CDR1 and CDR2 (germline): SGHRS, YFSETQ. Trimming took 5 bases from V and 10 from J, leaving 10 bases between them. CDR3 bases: TGCGCCAGCAGAGCGGGCGGGGAGCAGTTCTTC. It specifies CASRAGGEQFF.

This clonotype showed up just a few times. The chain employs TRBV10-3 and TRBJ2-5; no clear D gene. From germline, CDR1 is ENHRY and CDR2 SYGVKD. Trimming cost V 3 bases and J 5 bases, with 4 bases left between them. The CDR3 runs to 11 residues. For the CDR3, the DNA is TGTGCCATCAGTGATCAGGAGACCCAGTACTTC. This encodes CAISDQETQYF.

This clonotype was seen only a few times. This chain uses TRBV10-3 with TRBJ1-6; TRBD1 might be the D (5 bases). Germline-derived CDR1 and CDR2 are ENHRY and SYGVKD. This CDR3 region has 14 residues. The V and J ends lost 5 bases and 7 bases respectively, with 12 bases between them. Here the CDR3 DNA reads TGTGCCATCAGTACCGGGACGGCCAATTCACCCCTCCACTTT. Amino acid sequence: CAISTGTANSPLHF.

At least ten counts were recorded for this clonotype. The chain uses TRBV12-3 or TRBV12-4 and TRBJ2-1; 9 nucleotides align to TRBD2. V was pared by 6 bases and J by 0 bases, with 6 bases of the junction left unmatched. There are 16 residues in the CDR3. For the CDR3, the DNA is TGTGCCAGCAGCCCGGGACTAGCTAGCTCCTACAATGAGCAGTTCTTC. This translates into CASSPGLASSYNEQFF.

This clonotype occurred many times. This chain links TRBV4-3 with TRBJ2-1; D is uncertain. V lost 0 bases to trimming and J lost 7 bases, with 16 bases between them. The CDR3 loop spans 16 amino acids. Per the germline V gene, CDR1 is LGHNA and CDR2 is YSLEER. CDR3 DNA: TGCGCCAGCAGCCAAGACGGTAGCAGTTCGGGTAATGAGCAGTTCTTC. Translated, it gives CASSQDGSSSGNEQFF.

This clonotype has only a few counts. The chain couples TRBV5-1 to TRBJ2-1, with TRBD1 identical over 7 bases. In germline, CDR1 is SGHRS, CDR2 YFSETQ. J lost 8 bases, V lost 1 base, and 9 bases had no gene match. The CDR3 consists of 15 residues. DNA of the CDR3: TGCGCCAGCAGCTTGTTGGGGACAGCCATCGATGAGCAGTTCTTC. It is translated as CASSLLGTAIDEQFF.

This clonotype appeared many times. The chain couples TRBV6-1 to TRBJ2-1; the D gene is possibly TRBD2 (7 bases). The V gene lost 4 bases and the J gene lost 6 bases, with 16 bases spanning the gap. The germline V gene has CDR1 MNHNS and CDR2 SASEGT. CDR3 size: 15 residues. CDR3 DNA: TGTGCCAGCAGTGCCCCCGGGGGCGGGAGCAATGAGCAGTTCTTC. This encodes CASSAPGGGSNEQFF.

The CDR3 here is CASSLHRVDQPQHF. The CDR3 DNA is TGTGCCAGCAGCTTACACAGAGTTGATCAGCCCCAGCATTTT. The genes are TRBV5-6 and TRBJ1-5; D ambiguous. The CDR3 runs to 14 residues. The germline V gene has CDR1 SGHDT and CDR2 YYEEEE. Trimming removed 2 bases from V and 5 bases from J, with 11 bases in between.

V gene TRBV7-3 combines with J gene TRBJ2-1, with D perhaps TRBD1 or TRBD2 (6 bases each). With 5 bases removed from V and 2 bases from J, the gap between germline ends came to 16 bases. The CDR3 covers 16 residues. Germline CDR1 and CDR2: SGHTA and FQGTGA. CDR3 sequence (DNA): TGTGCCAGCAGCCCAGGGTGGGGGGACACCTACAATGAGCAGTTCTTC. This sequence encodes CASSPGWGDTYNEQFF. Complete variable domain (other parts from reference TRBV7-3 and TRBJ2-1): GAGVSQTPSNKVTEKGKYVELRCDPISGHTALYWYRQSLGQGPEFLIYFQGTGAADDSGLPNDRFFAVRPEGSVSTLKIQRTERGDSAVYLCASSPGWGDTYNEQFFGPGTRLTVL.

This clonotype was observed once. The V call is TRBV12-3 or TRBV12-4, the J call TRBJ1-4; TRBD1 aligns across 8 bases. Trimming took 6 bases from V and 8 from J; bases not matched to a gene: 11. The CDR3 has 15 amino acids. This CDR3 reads CASRGTGYRGEKLFF. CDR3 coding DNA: TGTGCCAGCAGGGGGACAGGCTATAGAGGGGAAAAACTGTTTTTT.

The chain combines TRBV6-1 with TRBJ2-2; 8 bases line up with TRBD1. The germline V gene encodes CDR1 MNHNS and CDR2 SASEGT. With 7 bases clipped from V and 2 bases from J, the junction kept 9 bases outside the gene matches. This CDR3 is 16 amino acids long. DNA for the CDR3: TGTGCCAGCAAAAAAACGACAGGGGCCAACACCGGGGAGCTGTTTTTT. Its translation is CASKKTTGANTGELFF.

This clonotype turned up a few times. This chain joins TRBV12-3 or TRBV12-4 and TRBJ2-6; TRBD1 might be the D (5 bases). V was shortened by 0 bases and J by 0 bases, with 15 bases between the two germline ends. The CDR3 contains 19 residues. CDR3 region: CASSLAGQTVSSGANVLTF. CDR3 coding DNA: TGTGCCAGCAGTTTAGCCGGACAAACCGTAAGCTCTGGGGCCAACGTCCTGACTTTC.

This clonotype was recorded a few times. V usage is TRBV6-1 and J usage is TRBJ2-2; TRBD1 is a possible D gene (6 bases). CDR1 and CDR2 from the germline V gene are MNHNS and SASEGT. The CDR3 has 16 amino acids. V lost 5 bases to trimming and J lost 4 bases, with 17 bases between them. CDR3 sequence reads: CASSPTQGYATGELFF. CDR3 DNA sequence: TGTGCCAGCAGTCCAACTCAGGGGTATGCCACCGGGGAGCTGTTTTTT.

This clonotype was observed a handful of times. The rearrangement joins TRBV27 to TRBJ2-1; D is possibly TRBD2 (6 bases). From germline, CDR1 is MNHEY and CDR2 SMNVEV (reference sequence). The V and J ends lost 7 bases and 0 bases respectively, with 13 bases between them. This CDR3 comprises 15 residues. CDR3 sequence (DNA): TGTGCCAGCAACGGGGGTTCGCGCTCCTACAATGAGCAGTTCTTC. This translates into CASNGGSRSYNEQFF.

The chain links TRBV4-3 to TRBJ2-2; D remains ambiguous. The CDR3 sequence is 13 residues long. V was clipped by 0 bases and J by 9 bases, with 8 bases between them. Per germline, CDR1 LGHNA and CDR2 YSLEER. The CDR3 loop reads CASSQEWGRELFF. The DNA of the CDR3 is TGCGCCAGCAGCCAAGAATGGGGAAGGGAGCTGTTTTTT.